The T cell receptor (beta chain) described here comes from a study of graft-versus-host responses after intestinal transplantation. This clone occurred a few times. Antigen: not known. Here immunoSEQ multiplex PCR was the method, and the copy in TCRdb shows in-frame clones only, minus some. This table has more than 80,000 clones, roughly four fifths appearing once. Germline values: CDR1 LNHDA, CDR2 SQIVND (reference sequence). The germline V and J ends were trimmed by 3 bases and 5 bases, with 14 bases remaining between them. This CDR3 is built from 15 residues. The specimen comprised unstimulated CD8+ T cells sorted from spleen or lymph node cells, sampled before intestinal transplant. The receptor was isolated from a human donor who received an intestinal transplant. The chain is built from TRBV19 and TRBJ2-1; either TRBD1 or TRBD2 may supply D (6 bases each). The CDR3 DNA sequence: TGTGCCAGTAGTATTACGTCGGGGGCCCACAATGAGCAGTTCTTC. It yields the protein CASSITSGAHNEQFF.